The TCR beta chain under discussion was sequenced for a study of T cell changes during pregnancy in multiple sclerosis. Profiling relied on immunoSEQ multiplex PCR, and the TCRdb table lists in-frame clones only, not all of them. The table shows about 100,000 clones, with approximately 90% occurring only once. Germline CDR1 and CDR2: SGDLS and YYNGEE. Deletions cut 7 bases from V and 6 bases from J, with 17 bases between. This CDR3 comprises 14 residues. V is TRBV9 and J is TRBJ2-1; D might be TRBD2 (5 bases). The sequence was obtained from a female donor with multiple sclerosis, enrolled in a pregnancy study. Sequences were derived from peripheral blood, sampled in the second trimester of pregnancy. CDR3 nucleotides: TGTGCCAGCGGAGGACCCGATTTTGGCAATGAGCAGTTCTTC. Its translation is CASGGPDFGNEQFF.